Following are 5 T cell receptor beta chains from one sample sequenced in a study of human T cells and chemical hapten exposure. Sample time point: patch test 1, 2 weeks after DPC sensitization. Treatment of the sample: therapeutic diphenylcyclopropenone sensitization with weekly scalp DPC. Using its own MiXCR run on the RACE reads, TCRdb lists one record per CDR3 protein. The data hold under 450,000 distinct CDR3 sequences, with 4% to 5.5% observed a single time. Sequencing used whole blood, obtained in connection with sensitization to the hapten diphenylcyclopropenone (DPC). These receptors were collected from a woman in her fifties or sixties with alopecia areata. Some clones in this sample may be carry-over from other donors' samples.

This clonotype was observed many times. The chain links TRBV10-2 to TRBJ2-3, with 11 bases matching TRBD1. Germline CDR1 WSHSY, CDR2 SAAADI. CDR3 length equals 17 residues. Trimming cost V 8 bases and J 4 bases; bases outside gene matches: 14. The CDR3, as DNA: TGCGCCAGCCTCGGGACAGGGGGAGGCAAGGCTGCAGATACGCAGTATTTT. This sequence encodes CASLGTGGGKAADTQYF.

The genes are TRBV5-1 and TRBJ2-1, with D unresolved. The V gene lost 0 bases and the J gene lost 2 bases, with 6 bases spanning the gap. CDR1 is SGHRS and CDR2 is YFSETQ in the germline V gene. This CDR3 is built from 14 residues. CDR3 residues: CASSLESTYNEQFF. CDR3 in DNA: TGCGCCAGCAGCTTGGAGAGCACCTACAATGAGCAGTTCTTC.

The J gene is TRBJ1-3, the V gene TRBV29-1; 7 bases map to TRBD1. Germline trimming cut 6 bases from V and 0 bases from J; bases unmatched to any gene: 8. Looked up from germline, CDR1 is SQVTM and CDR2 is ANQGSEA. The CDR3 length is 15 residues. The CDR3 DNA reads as TGCAGCGTAGTGACAGGGTTGAGCTCTGGAAACACCATATATTTT. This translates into CSVVTGLSSGNTIYF.

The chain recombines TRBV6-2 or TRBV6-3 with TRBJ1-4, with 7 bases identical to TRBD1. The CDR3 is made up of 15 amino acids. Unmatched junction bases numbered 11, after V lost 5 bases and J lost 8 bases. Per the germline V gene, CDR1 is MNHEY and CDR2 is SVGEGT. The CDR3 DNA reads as TGTGCCAGCAGTCGGGGGACAGACGGAGTCGAAAAACTGTTTTTT. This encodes CASSRGTDGVEKLFF.

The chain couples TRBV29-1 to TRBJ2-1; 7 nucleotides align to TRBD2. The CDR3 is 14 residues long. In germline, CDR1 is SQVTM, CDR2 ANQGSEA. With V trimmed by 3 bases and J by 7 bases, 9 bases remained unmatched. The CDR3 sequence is CSVEGGGGINEQFF. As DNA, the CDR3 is TGCAGCGTTGAGGGCGGCGGGGGAATAAATGAGCAGTTCTTC.